This T cell receptor beta chain is drawn from a study of graft-versus-host responses after intestinal transplantation. The germline gives CDR1 ENHRY, CDR2 SYGVKD. The CDR3 is 15 amino acids. V shed 0 bases and J shed 5 bases, with 13 bases lying between them. The repertoire was sequenced with immunoSEQ multiplex PCR; TCRdb's copy has only in-frame clones and lacks some. This table has around 96,000 clones, 75% to 95% appearing once. Sequences were derived from PBMCs, sampled roughly 450 days after intestinal transplant. This TCR was sampled from a human patient who received an intestinal transplant, so some T cells may come from the graft donor. The chain combines TRBV10-3 with TRBJ1-1; D may be TRBD1 (5 bases). The CDR3 loop reads CAISESWVEGTEAFF. The CDR3 DNA is TGTGCCATCAGTGAGTCGTGGGTAGAGGGGACTGAAGCTTTCTTT.